The 19 T cell receptor beta chains below were found in one sample sequenced in a study of cytomegalovirus exposure and HLA in healthy donors (dated by TCRdb to about 2017). Library creation used the immunoSEQ multiplex PCR assay. For the multiplex PCR, a mixture combining 60 forward primers for TCR Vbeta segments and 13 reverse primers for TCR Jbeta segments was used. In its TCRdb copy, this immuneACCESS table keeps in-frame sequences only and misses some clones. Where compared with another copy, unresolved V genes explain less than half of these, and the others have no known cause. This sample comprises under 200,000 clones, around 75% of them detected only once. The ten largest clones add up to more than 4% of the sample. Sequencing input: PBMCs. These receptor sequences come from a male donor in good health and CMV-seronegative.

This chain connects TRBV6-5 to TRBJ1-2; tentative D call: TRBD1 (5 bases). Germline V gene sequence: CDR1 MNHEY, CDR2 SVGAGI. V was shortened by 5 bases and J by 4 bases, with 14 bases between the two germline ends. The CDR3 loop spans 14 amino acids. CDR3 loop: CASSQGLGVYGYTF. The DNA for the CDR3 is TGTGCCAGCAGTCAGGGTTTAGGGGTCTATGGCTACACCTTC.

The gene calls are TRBV7-8 and TRBJ2-7; D is perhaps TRBD2 (5 bases). V lost 2 bases to trimming and J lost 3 bases, with 11 bases between them. The germline V gene encodes CDR1 SGHVS and CDR2 FQNEAQ. The CDR3 totals 14 residues. The CDR3 DNA sequence: TGTGCCAGCAGCTTAAGAGGGAAAAGCTACGAGCAGTACTTC. Its protein is CASSLRGKSYEQYF.

V is TRBV7-3 and J is TRBJ2-2, with TRBD2 matching over 9 bases. This CDR3 spans 15 amino acids. V lost 6 bases to trimming and J lost 1 base; unmatched junction nucleotides: 3. Germline V gene data show CDR1 as SGHTA and CDR2 as FQGTGA. The CDR3 reads CASRPTSGNTGELFF. The CDR3 region has the DNA TGTGCCAGCAGGCCGACTAGCGGGAACACCGGGGAGCTGTTTTTT.

The gene calls are TRBV18 and TRBJ2-5, with D tentatively TRBD1 (5 bases). Germline CDR1 reads KGHSH; CDR2 reads LQKENI. The CDR3 is 13 residues long. V was cut by 2 bases and J by 5 bases, with 9 bases left in between. This CDR3 reads CASSPSAGETQYF. In DNA, the CDR3 is TGTGCCAGCTCACCATCCGCAGGGGAGACCCAGTACTTC.

This clone showed up just a few times. The chain joins TRBV5-5 to TRBJ2-4; 7 bases fit TRBD2. J lost 0 bases, V lost 0 bases, and 6 bases had no gene match. Germline assignment: CDR1 SGHKS and CDR2 YYEKEE (reference sequence). The CDR3 totals 17 residues. CDR3 DNA: TGTGCCAGCAGCTTGGGGGGACTAACTCTAGCCAAAAACATTCAGTACTTC. Its translation is CASSLGGLTLAKNIQYF.

The V gene is TRBV7-2, the J gene TRBJ2-1, with 12 bases lining up with TRBD2. The length of the CDR3 is 16 residues. Germline V lookup: CDR1 SGHTA, CDR2 FQGNSA. V dropped 5 bases and J dropped 4; count of bases not matched to a gene: 6. CDR3 DNA sequence: TGTGCCAGCAGCCTAGGGACTAGCGGGTGGTACAATGAGCAGTTCTTC. Translation gives CASSLGTSGWYNEQFF.

This clone occurred a few times. The rearrangement links TRBV7-3 to TRBJ2-1; TRBD1 agrees at 9 bases. Germline V gene data show CDR1 as SGHTA and CDR2 as FQGTGA. CDR3 length: 13 residues. Germline trimming cut 6 bases from V and 6 bases from J; bases unmatched to any gene: 3. CDR3 protein: CASSPTGGNEQFF. The CDR3 DNA reads TGTGCCAGCAGTCCGACAGGGGGCAATGAGCAGTTCTTC.

The V gene is TRBV4-1, the J gene TRBJ2-7; no clear D. The germline V gene has CDR1 MGHRA and CDR2 YSYEKL. Deletions cut 0 bases from V and 4 bases from J, with 10 bases between. The CDR3 extends over 14 amino acids. This CDR3 reads CASSQDQRGYEQYF. CDR3 bases: TGCGCCAGCAGCCAAGACCAAAGAGGATACGAGCAGTACTTC.

V usage is TRBV19 and J usage is TRBJ2-7; 8 nucleotides align to TRBD1. The CDR3 contains 16 residues. The germline V gene encodes CDR1 LNHDA and CDR2 SQIVND (reference sequence). Trimming removed 5 bases from V and 0 bases from J; junction bases left unmatched: 9. CDR3 sequence: CASSSPGTGSSYEQYF. Written as DNA, the CDR3 is TGTGCCAGTAGTTCCCCCGGGACAGGAAGCTCCTACGAGCAGTACTTC.

This chain connects TRBV9 to TRBJ2-5, with D possibly being TRBD1 (6 bases). Germline V gene sequence: CDR1 SGDLS, CDR2 YYNGEE. The germline V and J ends were trimmed by 3 bases and 5 bases, with 14 bases remaining between them. The CDR3 is made up of 14 amino acids. The CDR3 DNA is TGTGCCAGCAGCGCCCAGACAGGCTTTGAGACCCAGTACTTC. Protein: CASSAQTGFETQYF. Looking up the rest from reference TRBV9 and TRBJ2-5 gives the full variable domain: DSGVTQTPKHLITATGQRVTLRCSPRSGDLSVYWYQQSLDQGLQFLIQYYNGEERAKGNILERFSAQQFPDLHSELNLSSLELGDSALYFCASSAQTGFETQYFGPGTRLLVL.

This clone has more than one count but fewer than ten. This CDR3 is CAVGGLGRARNEQFF. The DNA of the CDR3 is TGTGCCGTCGGGGGGCTCGGTAGGGCGCGCAATGAGCAGTTCTTC. The chain employs TRBV5-4 and TRBJ2-1, with TRBD2 as a possible D gene (7 bases). The CDR3 is made up of 15 amino acids. Germline lookup yields CDR1 SGHNT and CDR2 YYREEE (reference sequence). Trimming cost V 10 bases and J 6 bases, with 23 bases left between them.

About this clone itself: Its ends do not fully match the called genes, so a read error is possible. Other DNA sequences from this sample encode an identical CDR3 as well. The chain combines TRBV5-1 with TRBJ2-1; a weak D match, TRBD1 (5 bases). CDR1 and CDR2 (germline): SGHRS, YFSETQ. The CDR3 extends over 12 amino acids. CDR3 in amino acids: CASSLDAGEQFF. CDR3 DNA: TGTGCCAGCAGCTTGGATGCAGGGGAGCAGTTCTTC.

The chain carries TRBV19 and TRBJ2-6, with D possibly matching TRBD1 (6 bases). The germline CDR1 and CDR2 sequences are LNHDA and SQIVND (reference sequence). V lost 8 bases to trimming and J lost 3 bases, with 11 bases between them. The CDR3 extends over 14 amino acids. The CDR3 loop is CASFRTDGANVLTF. The CDR3 bases are TGTGCCAGTTTTCGGACAGATGGGGCCAACGTCCTGACTTTC.

This chain links TRBV5-1 with TRBJ1-5, with D tentatively TRBD1 (6 bases). Germline-derived CDR1 and CDR2 are SGHRS and YFSETQ. CDR3 length: 14 amino acids. Trimming took off 4 bases at V and 1 base at J, with 9 bases between the two ends. The CDR3, as DNA: TGCGCCAGCAGCCTGGGGGCAAGCAATCAGCCCCAGCATTTT. It codes for CASSLGASNQPQHF.

This clone was observed a handful of times. The chain uses TRBV18 and TRBJ2-5, with a tentative D call TRBD1 (5 bases). V dropped 3 bases and J dropped 6 bases, with 17 bases sitting between them. Germline V gene sequence: CDR1 KGHSH, CDR2 LQKENI. CDR3 length: 15 amino acids. The CDR3 here is CASSPSLGQGKTQYF. The CDR3 DNA reads as TGTGCCAGCTCACCTTCGTTGGGGCAGGGAAAGACCCAGTACTTC.

This clone was observed a few times. This chain uses TRBV7-7 with TRBJ1-6, with D possibly matching TRBD1 (5 bases). There are 13 residues in the CDR3. The germline V and J ends were trimmed by 3 bases and 9 bases, with 9 bases remaining between them. From germline, CDR1 is SSHAT and CDR2 FNYEAQ (reference sequence). The CDR3 here is CASSLDTVSPLHF. The CDR3 DNA is TGTGCCAGCAGCTTGGACACCGTTTCACCCCTCCACTTT.

The rearrangement links TRBV7-9 to TRBJ2-7, with unresolved D. Trimming cost V 2 bases and J 0 bases, with 2 bases left between them. The CDR3 is made up of 12 amino acids. In germline, CDR1 is SEHNR, CDR2 FQNEAQ (reference sequence). For the CDR3, the DNA is TGTGCCAGCAGCTTATACTCCTACGAGCAGTACTTC. Translated: CASSLYSYEQYF. Looking up the rest from reference TRBV7-9 and TRBJ2-7 gives the full variable domain: DTGVSQNPRHKITKRGQNVTFRCDPISEHNRLYWYRQTLGQGPEFLTYFQNEAQLEKSRLLSDRFSAERPKGSFSTLEIQRTEQGDSAMYLCASSLYSYEQYFGPGTRLTVT.

This sequence joins TRBV10-2 and TRBJ2-7; 8 bases line up with TRBD2. The ends lost 4 bases at V and 2 bases at J; junction bases unmatched: 4. Germline V gives CDR1 WSHSY, CDR2 SAAADI. The CDR3 loop spans 14 amino acids. CDR3 loop: CASSGLAGTYEQYF. The CDR3 region has the DNA TGCGCCAGCAGTGGGCTAGCGGGCACCTACGAGCAGTACTTC.

A word on this clone: A read error may account for a junction end that differs from germline. This chain joins TRBV9 and TRBJ2-5; possible D gene TRBD1, 6 bases. The CDR3 consists of 14 residues. Germline V lookup: CDR1 SGDLS, CDR2 YYNGEE. DNA for the CDR3: TGTGCCAGCAGCCCCGAGTGGGGGCAAGAGGCCCAGTACTTC. This encodes CASSPEWGQEAQYF. The whole variable domain, filled in from reference TRBV9 and TRBJ2-5, reads DSGVTQTPKHLITATGQRVTLRCSPRSGDLSVYWYQQSLDQGLQFLIQYYNGEERAKGNILERFSAQQFPDLHSELNLSSLELGDSALYFCASSPEWGQEAQYFGPGTRLLVL.